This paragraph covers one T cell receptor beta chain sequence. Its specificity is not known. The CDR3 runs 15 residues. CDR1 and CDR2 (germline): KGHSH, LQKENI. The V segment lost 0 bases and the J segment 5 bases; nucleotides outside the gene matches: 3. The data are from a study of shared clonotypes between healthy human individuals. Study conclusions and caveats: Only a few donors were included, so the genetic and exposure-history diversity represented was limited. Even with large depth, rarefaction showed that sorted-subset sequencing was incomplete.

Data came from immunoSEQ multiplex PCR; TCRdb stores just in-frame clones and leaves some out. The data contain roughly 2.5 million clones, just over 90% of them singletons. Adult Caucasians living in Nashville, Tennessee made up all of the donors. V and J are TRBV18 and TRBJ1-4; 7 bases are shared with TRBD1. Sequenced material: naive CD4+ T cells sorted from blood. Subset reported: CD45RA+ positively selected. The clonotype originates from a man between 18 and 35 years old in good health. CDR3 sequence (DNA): TGTGCCAGCTCACCACCGGGGACAGAGAATGAAAAACTGTTTTTT. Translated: CASSPPGTENEKLFF.